The source of this T cell receptor beta chain is a study of blood T cells in healthy people across ages. Study-wide results and caveats: TCR beta diversity, measured per million T cells, fell in a roughly linear way with age. Any conclusive comparison of naive versus antigen-experienced cells was prevented by using unsorted PBMCs. In long-lived donors, naive CD4+ cell counts and diversity exceeded those of aged donors.

Comment on this clonotype: Antigen unknown.

Next came a second PCR, run for roughly 6 to 11 cycles, which used a sample-barcoded 5' primer along with a J-beta primer mix. TCRdb re-analysed the 5' RACE reads in MiXCR, keeping a single row per CDR3 protein. The data show hundreds of thousands of distinct CDR3 sequences, approximately 29% seen once. The CDR3 has 15 amino acids. Germline-derived CDR1 and CDR2 are MGHRA and YSYEKL. V lost 1 base to trimming and J lost 0 bases, with 7 bases between them. Ranging in age from roughly 6 to 90, the donors were healthy Caucasian individuals from Russia. This chain links TRBV4-1 with TRBJ1-5; D gene ambiguous. This receptor was identified in a woman at least 80 years old in good health. What was sequenced was blood. CDR3 DNA: TGCGCCAGCAGCCAAGCGGGGAATAGCAATCAGCCCCAGCATTTT. This gives the protein CASSQAGNSNQPQHF.